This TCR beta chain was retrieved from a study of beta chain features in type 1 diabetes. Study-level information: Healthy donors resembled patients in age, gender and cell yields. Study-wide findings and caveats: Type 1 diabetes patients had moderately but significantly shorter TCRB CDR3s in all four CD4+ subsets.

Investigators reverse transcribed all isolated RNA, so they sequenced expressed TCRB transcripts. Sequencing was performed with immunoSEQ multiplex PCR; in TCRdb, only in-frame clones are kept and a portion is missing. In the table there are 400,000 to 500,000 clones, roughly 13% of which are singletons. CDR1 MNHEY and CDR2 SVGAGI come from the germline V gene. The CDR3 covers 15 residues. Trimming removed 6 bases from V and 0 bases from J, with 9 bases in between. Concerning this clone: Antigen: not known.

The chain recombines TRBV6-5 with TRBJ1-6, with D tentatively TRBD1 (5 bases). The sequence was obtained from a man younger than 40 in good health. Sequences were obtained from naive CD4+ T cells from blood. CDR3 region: CASSVGVSYNSPLHF. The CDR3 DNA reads TGTGCCAGCAGCGTAGGGGTCTCCTATAATTCACCCCTCCACTTT.